The rows below give T cell receptor beta chains drawn from one sample of a study of OX40 agonist ivuxolimab in advanced cancers. The table came from immunoSEQ multiplex PCR; TCRdb's copy has only in-frame clones and leaves some out. The sample records 55,000 to 70,000 clones, 80% to 90% being singletons. The sequencing here drew on CD4+ or CD8+ T cells sorted from blood, taken in a trial of the OX40 agonist ivuxolimab. The origin of the receptors is an adult with an advanced solid tumor such as melanoma, head and neck, liver or kidney cancer. Each CDR3 is given with its conserved first and last residue. Each record gives: V gene, J gene, clone size, D gene, CDR3 protein, CDR3 DNA. The D gene is left open where the match is weak. The size entry is marked missing in some rows and otherwise reads once, few, many or a size class.

TRBV6-1	TRBJ2-7	.	.	CASSEEEWGSYEQYF	TGTGCCAGCAGTGAAGAAGAGTGGGGGTCCTACGAGCAGTACTTC
TRBV5-1	TRBJ2-7	.	.	CASSLNPGEFNEQYF	TGCGCCAGCAGCTTGAATCCGGGAGAGTTCAACGAGCAGTACTTC
TRBV6-5	TRBJ1-2	few	.	CASSYSGNSNGYTF	TGTGCCAGCAGTTACTCAGGGAACTCAAATGGCTACACCTTC
TRBV28	TRBJ2-7	.	.	CASRTGPPPRQKYEQYF	TGTGCCAGCAGAACGGGCCCCCCGCCCCGACAAAAATACGAGCAGTACTTC
TRBV18	TRBJ1-1	.	.	CASSPGGNTEAFF	TGTGCCAGCTCGCCGGGGGGAAACACTGAAGCTTTCTTT
TRBV15	TRBJ2-5	.	.	CATSRDVVGRGGETQYF	TGTGCCACCAGCAGAGATGTCGTAGGTAGGGGGGGTGAGACCCAGTACTTC
TRBV5-6	TRBJ2-5	.	TRBD2	CASSIPGVAGGTETQYF	TGTGCCAGCAGCATCCCGGGAGTAGCGGGGGGGACTGAGACCCAGTACTTC
TRBV11-2	TRBJ2-3	.	TRBD2	CASSLGRGGLTDTQYF	TGTGCCAGCAGCTTGGGGCGGGGGGGCCTCACAGATACGCAGTATTTT
TRBV6-1	TRBJ2-3	.	TRBD2	CASRELAGFAQYF	TGTGCCAGCAGGGAGTTAGCGGGATTTGCGCAGTATTTT
TRBV7-9	TRBJ2-5	.	.	CASSSQGHLQETQYF	TGTGCCAGCAGCTCACAAGGACACCTCCAAGAGACCCAGTACTTC
TRBV7-2	TRBJ2-7	.	.	CASSLAGYYEQYF	TGTGCCAGCAGCTTAGCAGGGTACTACGAGCAGTACTTC
TRBV27	TRBJ1-6	.	TRBD1	CASSLSGQAGSPLHF	TGTGCCAGCAGTTTATCGGGACAGGCGGGTTCACCCCTCCACTTT
TRBV2	TRBJ1-2	.	.	CASSVEAGANYGYTF	TGTGCCAGCAGTGTCGAAGCAGGAGCTAACTATGGCTACACCTTC
TRBV10-3	TRBJ2-6	.	.	CAISESAGPGANVLTF	TGTGCCATCAGTGAGTCGGCTGGGCCCGGGGCCAACGTCCTGACTTTC
TRBV11-2	TRBJ2-1	.	.	CASSFALGANEQFF	TGTGCCAGCAGCTTTGCCCTCGGGGCGAATGAGCAGTTCTTC
TRBV5-1	TRBJ1-2	few	.	CASSSTGDYGYTF	TGCGCCAGCAGCTCGACAGGAGACTATGGCTACACCTTC
TRBV7-9	TRBJ1-4	.	.	CASSLAKEFEKLFF	TGTGCCAGCAGCTTAGCGAAGGAGTTTGAAAAACTGTTTTTT
TRBV9	TRBJ2-1	.	TRBD2	CASSVASGNSYNEQFF	TGTGCCAGCAGCGTGGCTAGCGGGAACTCCTACAATGAGCAGTTCTTC
TRBV29-1	TRBJ1-4	once	.	CSVAERATNEKLFF	TGCAGCGTTGCAGAAAGGGCCACTAATGAAAAACTGTTTTTT
TRBV7-3	TRBJ2-1	few	TRBD2	CASSSLAGGAANEQFF	TGTGCCAGCAGCTCCTTAGCGGGAGGCGCCGCCAATGAGCAGTTCTTC